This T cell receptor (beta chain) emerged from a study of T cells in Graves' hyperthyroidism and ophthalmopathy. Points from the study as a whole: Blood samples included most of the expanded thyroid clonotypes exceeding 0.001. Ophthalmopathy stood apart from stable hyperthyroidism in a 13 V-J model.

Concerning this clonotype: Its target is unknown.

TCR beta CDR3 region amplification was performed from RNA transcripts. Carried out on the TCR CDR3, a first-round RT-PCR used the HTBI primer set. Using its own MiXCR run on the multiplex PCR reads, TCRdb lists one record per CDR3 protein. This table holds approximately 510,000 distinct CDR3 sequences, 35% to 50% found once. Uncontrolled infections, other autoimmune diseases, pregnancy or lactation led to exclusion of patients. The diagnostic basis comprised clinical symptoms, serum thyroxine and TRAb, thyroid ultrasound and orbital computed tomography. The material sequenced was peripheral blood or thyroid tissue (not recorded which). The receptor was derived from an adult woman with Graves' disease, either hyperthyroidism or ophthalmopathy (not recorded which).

The chain's CDR3 is CASSSLAGGVPYEQYF. CDR3 sequence (DNA): TGTGCCAGCAGTTCCCTAGCGGGGGGGGTTCCCTACGAGCAGTACTTC. This chain connects TRBV7-9 to TRBJ2-7; 12 bases align to TRBD2. V dropped 6 bases and J dropped 2; count of bases not matched to a gene: 8. Per germline, CDR1 SEHNR and CDR2 FQNEAQ (reference sequence). This CDR3 contains 16 residues.